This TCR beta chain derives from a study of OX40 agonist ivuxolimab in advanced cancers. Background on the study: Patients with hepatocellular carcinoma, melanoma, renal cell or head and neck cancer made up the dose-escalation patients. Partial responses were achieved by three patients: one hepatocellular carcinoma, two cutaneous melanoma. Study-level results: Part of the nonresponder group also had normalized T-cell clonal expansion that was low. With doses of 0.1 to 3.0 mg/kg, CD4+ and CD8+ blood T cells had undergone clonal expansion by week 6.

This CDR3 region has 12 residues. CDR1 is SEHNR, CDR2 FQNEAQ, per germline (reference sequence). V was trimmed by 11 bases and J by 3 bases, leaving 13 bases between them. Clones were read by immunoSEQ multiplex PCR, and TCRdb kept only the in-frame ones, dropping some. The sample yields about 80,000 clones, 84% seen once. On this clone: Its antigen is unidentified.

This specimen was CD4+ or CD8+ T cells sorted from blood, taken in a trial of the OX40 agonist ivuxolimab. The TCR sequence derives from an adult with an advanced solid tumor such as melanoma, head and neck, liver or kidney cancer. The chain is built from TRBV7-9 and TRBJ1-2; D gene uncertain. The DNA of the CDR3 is TGTGCCCCCCAAATACTCGACTATGGCTACACCTTC. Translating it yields CAPQILDYGYTF. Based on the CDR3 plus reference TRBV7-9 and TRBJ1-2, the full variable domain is DTGVSQNPRHKITKRGQNVTFRCDPISEHNRLYWYRQTLGQGPEFLTYFQNEAQLEKSRLLSDRFSAERPKGSFSTLEIQRTEQGDSAMYLCAPQILDYGYTFGSGTRLTVV.